The clone carrying this T cell receptor beta chain was found a few times. Its antigen is not known. The same CDR3 also results from other DNA sequences found in this sample. Terminally differentiated effector memory CD45RA+ cells were left out of the naive CD8 fraction, which was CD45RO-negative and positively selected for CCR7. Each sample came from a Caucasian adult donor living in Nashville, Tennessee. This entry belongs to a study of shared clonotypes between healthy human individuals. On the study more broadly: The donor pool was made up of a couple of women and three men aged 18 to 49. Study findings and constraints: Clonotypes which were not shared had lower generation probabilities than clonotypes that all four donors shared.

An assay was performed, and its level was deep. Some clones are missing from TCRdb's copy, which holds only in-frame ones; the method was immunoSEQ multiplex PCR. Altogether around 640,000 clones are present, around 96% being singletons, with the ten largest covering less than 0.13%. Sequenced: naive CD8+ T cells sorted from blood. This clonotype was sampled from a woman between 25 and 40 years old in good health.

CDR3 coding DNA: TGCGCCAGCAGCCAGGGACAGGGTAGCAATCAGCCCCAGCATTTT. Protein: CASSQGQGSNQPQHF. The rearrangement links TRBV4-1 to TRBJ1-5, with TRBD1 matching 9 bases. The germline gives CDR1 MGHRA, CDR2 YSYEKL. The CDR3 loop spans 15 amino acids. Losses at the gene ends were 3 bases for V and 0 bases for J; bases not matched to a gene: 0.